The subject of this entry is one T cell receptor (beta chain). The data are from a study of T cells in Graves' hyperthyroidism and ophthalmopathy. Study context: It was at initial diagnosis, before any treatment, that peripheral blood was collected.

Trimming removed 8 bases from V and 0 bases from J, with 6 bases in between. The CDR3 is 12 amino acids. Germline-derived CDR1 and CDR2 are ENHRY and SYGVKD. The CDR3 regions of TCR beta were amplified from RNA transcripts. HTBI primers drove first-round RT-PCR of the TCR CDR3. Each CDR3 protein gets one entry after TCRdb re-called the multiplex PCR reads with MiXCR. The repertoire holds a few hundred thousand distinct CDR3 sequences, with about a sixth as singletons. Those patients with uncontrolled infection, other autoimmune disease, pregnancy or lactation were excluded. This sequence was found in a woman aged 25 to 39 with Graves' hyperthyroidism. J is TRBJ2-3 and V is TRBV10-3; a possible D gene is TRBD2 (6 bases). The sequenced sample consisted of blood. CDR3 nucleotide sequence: TGTGCCATCGGGACTAGCACAGATACGCAGTATTTT. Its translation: CAIGTSTDTQYF.